This T cell receptor beta chain was captured in a study of memory CD4+ T cells and cytomegalovirus serostatus. Study-level background: This sample comes from healthy Belgian adults, about 10 CMV seropositive, 24 seronegative. Study-wide points: Median bootstrapped AUC for CMV status was around 0.95 originally, less than 0.93 US-trained. Suggested: most of the CMV-linked TCR signature lies in CD4+ memory cells.

As to this clone: Its antigen is not known.

Using immunoSEQ multiplex PCR, the repertoire was profiled, and TCRdb retains in-frame clones only, with some absent. Here the sample spans around 44,000 clones, approximately 80% being singletons. The CDR3 is 16 residues long. Trimming removed 0 bases from V and 7 bases from J, with 18 bases in between. CDR1 is KGHSH and CDR2 is LQKENI in the germline V gene. The sort gate was single viable CD3+CD4+CD8-CD45RO+ cells for memory CD4+ T cells. CMV serostatus came from serum IgG against pp150, pp28, p38, p52. The genes are TRBV18 and TRBJ1-1; possibly TRBD1 for D (5 bases). The sequenced sample consisted of memory CD4+ T cells from blood. This receptor was identified in an adult in good health and CMV-seronegative. Written as DNA, the CDR3 is TGTGCCAGCTCACCACCTAATTCCCAGGGCGGTGGTGAAGCTTTCTTT. It codes for CASSPPNSQGGGEAFF.